This TCR beta chain stems from a study of CD8+CD57+ T cells in acquired aplastic anemia. Overall study context: The study obtained an average of roughly 2.9 ug of DNA from sorted CD4+ and CD8+ cells.

Sequencing was done on patients that had shown CD8+CD57+ cell expansion by flow cytometry. Patient blood was sampled before any therapy had been received. Findings of the study overall: Sharing between patients and controls was observed for some 27 CD8+ CDR3 sequences. CD8+ Simpson's diversity did not differ significantly between patients and controls.

Genomic DNA provided the template from which TCR beta VDJ and CDR3 profiles were obtained. Using its own MiXCR run on the reads, TCRdb lists one record per CDR3 protein. This sample has approximately 260,000 distinct CDR3 sequences, with about 80% found just once. Germline V gives CDR1 SNHLY, CDR2 FYNNEI. There are 14 residues in the CDR3. Concerning this clonotype: The antigen remains unidentified. The germline gene is not matched at one end of the junction; a read error may be the cause.

Sequencing was carried out using sorted CD4+, CD8+, or CD8+CD57+ T cells (not recorded which) from PBMCs. This chain connects TRBV2 to TRBJ1-5; D is unclear. The receptor was isolated from a human donor with aplastic anemia. The CDR3 sequence: CASSASNNNQPQHF. CDR3 DNA: TGTGCCAGCAGTGCGTCGAATAACAATCAGCCTCAGCATTTT. Combining the CDR3 with reference TRBV2 and TRBJ1-5 gives the whole variable domain EPEVTQTPSHQVTQMGQEVILRCVPISNHLYFYWYRQILGQKVEFLVSFYNNEISEKSEIFDDQFSVERPDGSNFTLKIRSTKLEDSAMYFCASSASNNNQPQHFGDGTRLSIL.